This is a list of T cell receptor beta chains from one sample in a study of cytomegalovirus exposure and HLA in healthy donors. The method was immunoSEQ multiplex PCR; TCRdb's version includes in-frame clones alone and lacks a portion of them. The data show around 180,000 clones, roughly 80% seen once. Specimen: PBMCs. The receptors shown here come from a man aged 25-45 years in good health and CMV-seropositive. CDR3s include the opening cysteine and the closing phenylalanine or tryptophan. Fields, in order: D gene, V gene, J gene, CDR3 length, clone size, CDR3 protein, CDR3 DNA. The D gene is left open where the match is weak. A clone size is listed for some rows: how often the clone was seen (once, few, many), or a class if it is expanded.

TRBD1	TRBV18	TRBJ2-7	15	.	CASSPSRQGRYEQYF	TGTGCCAGCTCACCAAGTAGACAGGGTCGATACGAGCAGTACTTC
.	TRBV5-6	TRBJ1-2	12	.	CASREGAFGYTF	TGTGCCAGCAGAGAGGGTGCGTTTGGCTACACCTTC
.	TRBV28	TRBJ1-1	15	.	CASRASRGGNTEAFF	TGTGCCAGCAGGGCTTCCAGGGGCGGGAACACTGAAGCTTTCTTT
TRBD2	TRBV7-8	TRBJ2-5	17	few	CASSLGQTSGGKETQYF	TGTGCCAGCAGCTTAGGGCAGACTAGCGGGGGAAAAGAGACCCAGTACTTC
.	TRBV2	TRBJ2-7	16	.	CASRESSDTPGNEQYF	TGTGCCAGCAGAGAATCAAGCGACACCCCCGGGAACGAGCAGTACTTC
TRBD2	TRBV19	TRBJ2-1	14	.	CASSPSGRANEQFF	TGTGCCAGTAGTCCTAGCGGGAGGGCCAATGAGCAGTTCTTC
TRBD1	TRBV10-1	TRBJ2-1	15	.	CASSGDRAIINEQFF	TGCGCCAGCAGTGGGGACAGGGCTATAATCAATGAGCAGTTCTTC
TRBD1	TRBV7-9	TRBJ1-1	13	.	CASSPLTGTEAFF	TGTGCCAGCAGCCCGTTGACAGGGACTGAAGCTTTCTTT
TRBD2	TRBV7-8	TRBJ2-7	16	few	CASSFSGGGAGYEQYF	TGTGCCAGCAGCTTCTCGGGCGGGGGGGCCGGCTACGAGCAGTACTTC
.	TRBV2	TRBJ1-4	15	.	CASSDLGVGNEKLFF	TGTGCCAGCAGTGACCTCGGGGTAGGGAATGAAAAACTGTTTTTT
.	TRBV7-9	TRBJ1-6	15	.	CSSSWGLSNNSPLHF	TGTTCCAGCAGCTGGGGACTTTCCAATAATTCACCCCTCCACTTT
TRBD1	TRBV5-8	TRBJ1-1	13	.	CASSPGTGKVAFF	TGTGCCAGCAGCCCCGGGACAGGGAAGGTAGCTTTCTTT
TRBD2	TRBV6-5	TRBJ2-1	15	.	CASSYERGGKNEQFF	TGTGCCAGCAGTTACGAGCGGGGGGGCAAGAATGAGCAGTTCTTC
.	TRBV7-9	TRBJ2-3	15	.	CASSLTEPSTDTQYF	TGTGCCAGCAGCTTGACAGAGCCTAGCACAGATACGCAGTATTTT
.	TRBV27	TRBJ1-2	13	.	CASSLRGSYGYTF	TGTGCCAGCAGTTTACGGGGTTCCTATGGCTACACCTTC
TRBD1	TRBV29-1	TRBJ2-1	15	few	CSVSAVGQGDNEQFF	TGCAGCGTCTCTGCAGTGGGACAGGGTGACAATGAGCAGTTCTTC
.	TRBV11-2	TRBJ1-4	15	.	CASSLHPEPREKLFF	TGTGCCAGCAGCTTACACCCTGAGCCACGGGAAAAACTGTTTTTT
TRBD1	TRBV6-5	TRBJ1-2	14	.	CASTRQGGTYGYTF	TGTGCCAGCACCAGACAGGGGGGGACGTATGGCTACACCTTC
TRBD1	TRBV15	TRBJ2-7	13	.	CASSRTGWSEQYF	TGTGCCTCTAGCAGGACAGGGTGGTCCGAGCAGTACTTC
TRBD2	TRBV4-2	TRBJ2-7	16	.	CASSRERTSGSDEQYF	TGTGCCAGCAGCCGGGAAAGGACTAGCGGGAGTGACGAGCAGTACTTC
.	TRBV11-3	TRBJ2-7	15	few	CASSLGAAGSYEQYF	TGTGCCAGCAGCTTAGGAGCGGCAGGATCCTACGAGCAGTACTTC
.	TRBV30	TRBJ2-3	15	.	CAWSPTGHSTDTQYF	TGTGCCTGGAGTCCTACGGGACACAGCACAGATACGCAGTATTTT
.	TRBV28	TRBJ2-2	13	.	CASLRGRTGELFF	TGTGCCAGCCTGAGAGGCCGCACCGGGGAGCTGTTTTTT
.	TRBV5-4	TRBJ2-5	13	.	CASSFSGQETQYF	TGTGCCAGCAGCTTCAGCGGACAAGAGACCCAGTACTTC
.	TRBV19	TRBJ2-2	14	.	CASSIGQVTGELFF	TGTGCCAGTAGTATAGGCCAGGTCACCGGGGAGCTGTTTTTT
.	TRBV18	TRBJ1-2	13	.	CASSPGPAYGYTF	TGTGCCAGCTCACCAGGGCCAGCTTATGGCTACACCTTC
TRBD1	TRBV5-6	TRBJ2-5	14	once	CASSFEGGAETQYF	TGTGCCAGCAGCTTTGAAGGGGGCGCGGAGACCCAGTACTTC
.	TRBV18	TRBJ2-7	14	.	CASSLKDTSYEQYF	TGTGCCAGCTCACTAAAGGACACCTCCTACGAGCAGTACTTC
.	TRBV25-1	TRBJ2-1	11	.	CASSPGNEQFF	TGTGCCAGCAGCCCGGGCAATGAGCAGTTCTTC
TRBD1	TRBV10-3	TRBJ2-6	17	.	CAISPTGGGSGANVLTF	TGTGCCATCAGTCCGACAGGGGGCGGGTCTGGGGCCAACGTCCTGACTTTC
TRBD1	TRBV7-8	TRBJ1-1	15	.	CASSPRTGMNTEAFF	TGTGCCAGCAGCCCCAGGACAGGGATGAACACTGAAGCTTTCTTT
.	TRBV2	TRBJ2-3	14	.	CASRKKGYTDTQYF	TGTGCCAGCAGAAAGAAGGGGTACACAGATACGCAGTATTTT
TRBD1	TRBV6-5	TRBJ1-2	15	.	CASSRGQSANYGYTF	TGTGCCAGCAGTCGGGGACAGAGCGCTAACTATGGCTACACCTTC
.	TRBV9	TRBJ2-7	15	.	CASSAGAGETYEQYF	TGTGCCAGCAGCGCTGGGGCAGGGGAAACCTACGAGCAGTACTTC
TRBD1	TRBV6-4	TRBJ2-2	14	.	CASRGTADTGELFF	TGTGCCAGCAGAGGGACAGCGGACACCGGGGAGCTGTTTTTT
TRBD1	TRBV18	TRBJ1-5	18	.	CASSPSDRGPPSNQPQHF	TGTGCCAGCTCACCATCGGACAGGGGCCCCCCTAGCAATCAGCCCCAGCATTTT
.	TRBV7-2	TRBJ1-5	12	.	CASSVRGQPQHF	TGTGCCAGCAGCGTCAGGGGTCAGCCCCAGCATTTT
TRBD1	TRBV28	TRBJ1-5	17	.	CASSPPRGQGSGQPQHF	TGTGCCAGCAGCCCACCCAGGGGACAGGGGAGTGGTCAGCCCCAGCATTTT
.	TRBV5-6	TRBJ2-3	14	.	CASSLIAGADTQYF	TGTGCCAGCAGCTTGATCGCAGGGGCAGATACGCAGTATTTT
.	TRBV7-2	TRBJ1-1	13	.	CASSLARNTEAFF	TGTGCCAGCAGCTTAGCCCGTAACACTGAAGCTTTCTTT
.	TRBV4-3	TRBJ1-1	14	.	CASSLLPSGDQAFF	TGCGCCAGCAGCCTGCTCCCTAGCGGGGACCAAGCTTTCTTT
.	TRBV5-1	TRBJ2-3	14	few	CASSLAESTDTQYF	TGCGCCAGCAGCTTGGCGGAGTCCACAGATACGCAGTATTTT
.	TRBV19	TRBJ1-1	14	few	CASTPGGKNTEAFF	TGTGCCAGTACCCCCGGGGGAAAGAACACTGAAGCTTTCTTT
TRBD2	TRBV28	TRBJ2-7	15	.	CASSFWSSGTYEQYF	TGTGCCAGCAGTTTCTGGTCTAGCGGGACCTACGAGCAGTACTTC
.	TRBV5-1	TRBJ2-3	17	.	CASSPHTGRWQAHTQYF	TGCGCCAGCTCTCCCCACACAGGACGCTGGCAAGCTCATACGCAGTATTTT
TRBD1	TRBV4-1	TRBJ2-1	14	.	CASHSGTGYNEQFF	TGCGCCAGCCACTCCGGGACAGGGTACAATGAGCAGTTCTTC
TRBD1	TRBV19	TRBJ1-3	15	once	CASSTFGQGLNTIYF	TGTGCCAGTAGTACCTTCGGACAGGGGTTAAACACCATATATTTT
TRBD2	TRBV19	TRBJ2-3	13	few	CASSILAGDTQYF	TGTGCCAGTAGTATACTAGCGGGAGATACGCAGTATTTT
TRBD1	TRBV5-1	TRBJ2-3	16	.	CASSVGTGVSTDTQYF	TGCGCCAGCAGCGTCGGGACAGGAGTTAGCACAGATACGCAGTATTTT
.	TRBV28	TRBJ2-7	15	.	CASSLGAESSYEQYF	TGTGCCAGCAGTTTAGGGGCGGAGAGCTCCTACGAGCAGTACTTC
TRBD1	TRBV4-3	TRBJ2-5	18	.	CASSQDFRQGMLGETQYF	TGCGCCAGCAGCCAAGATTTCCGACAGGGAATGCTAGGGGAGACCCAGTACTTC